The clone carrying this T cell receptor (beta chain) was seen only a few times. Its antigen is unidentified. This sample was taken from a study of cytomegalovirus exposure and HLA in healthy donors. About the research overall: A data release that came early held approximately 92 million unique TCRs from HLA-typed donors. Points from the study as a whole: Owing to their indistinguishability, certain V segments, notably TRBV6-2 and TRBV6-3, were excluded. Immune exposure was documented only through CMV serostatus.

The germline gives CDR1 SEHNR, CDR2 FQNEAQ (reference sequence). The ends were cut back, 5 bases at V and 2 bases at J, with 14 bases in the middle. The CDR3 covers 15 residues. 13 Jbeta primers and 60 Vbeta primers were used for the PCR. Profiling relied on immunoSEQ multiplex PCR, and the TCRdb table lists in-frame clones only, not all of them. Seen here are about 78,000 clones, under 70% observed once, and the top ten hold approximately 5.7%. Sequencing input: PBMCs. The rearrangement links TRBV7-9 to TRBJ2-3, with D possibly being TRBD2 (5 bases). The receptor's source is a man younger than 40 in good health and CMV-seropositive. In nucleotides, the CDR3 is TGTGCCAGCAGCGCCTCCGGGATAAACACAGATACGCAGTATTTT. Its translation: CASSASGINTDTQYF.